These T cell receptor beta chains were read from a single sample in a study of siplizumab effects on memory and regulatory T cells. Assay used: immunoSEQ multiplex PCR; TCRdb lists only in-frame clones, some missing. The sample lists more than 85,000 clones, about 93% seen once, with approximately 0.32% in the top ten. Sequencing input: CD4+ T cells sorted from blood. The receptor set was obtained from a human donor in good health. Both conserved end residues are part of each CDR3. A D gene is named only where the DNA matches it firmly. Expanded clones get a size class; other rows say once, few or many, or leave the size out.

D gene	clone size	CDR3 length	V gene	J gene	CDR3 DNA	CDR3 protein
-	-	15	TRBV5-6	TRBJ1-5	TGTGCCAGCAGCTTGGCAGGGGATAGCAATCAGCCCCAGCATTTT	CASSLAGDSNQPQHF
-	-	15	TRBV2	TRBJ2-1	TGTGCCAGCAGTGAAAGGAGGGTTCGGTACAATGAGCAGTTCTTC	CASSERRVRYNEQFF
TRBD1	-	15	TRBV7-9	TRBJ2-7	TGTGCCAGCAGGGGGGCCGGGACAGGGAAGGTCGAGCAGTACTTC	CASRGAGTGKVEQYF
TRBD2	-	14	TRBV11-2	TRBJ2-1	TGTGCCAGCTCCTGGACTAGCGGGTCCAATGAGCAGTTCTTC	CASSWTSGSNEQFF
-	-	14	TRBV18	TRBJ2-4	TGTGCCAGCTCACCTAGGACAAATAGCGGCATTCAGTACTTC	CASSPRTNSGIQYF
TRBD1	-	13	TRBV28	TRBJ2-1	TGTGCCAGCAGTCTCTGGACAGGGGGAGAGCAGTTCTTC	CASSLWTGGEQFF
TRBD1	-	15	TRBV10-3	TRBJ2-7	TGTGCCATCAGTGCTACCGGGACAGGGAGGTACGAGCAGTACTTC	CAISATGTGRYEQYF
TRBD1	-	13	TRBV23-1	TRBJ2-4	TGCGCCAGCGGAAAAGGACAGGGGAACATTCAGTACTTC	CASGKGQGNIQYF
-	-	12	TRBV11-3	TRBJ2-3	TGTGCCAGCAGCTTAGTAGGTCAGGGGCCCCGTTTT	CASSLVGQGPRF
-	once	13	TRBV7-2	TRBJ2-3	TGTGCCAGCAGCTTAGGAGGCACAGATACGCAGTATTTT	CASSLGGTDTQYF
-	-	13	TRBV6-5	TRBJ1-1	TGTGCCAGCAGCCCTACCCGAGGGGTTGAAGCTTTCTTT	CASSPTRGVEAFF
TRBD2	-	20	TRBV5-1	TRBJ2-7	TGCGCCAGCAGCTGGCCCCGCGGAGGTAGCGGGGTTGACTTGACCTACGAGCAGTACTTC	CASSWPRGGSGVDLTYEQYF
TRBD1	-	15	TRBV7-2	TRBJ2-5	TGTGCCAGCAGCTCCCGGACAGGGAAGAGGGAGACCCAGTACTTC	CASSSRTGKRETQYF
TRBD2	-	17	TRBV27	TRBJ2-1	TGTGCCAGCAGCTCAGGGCGCCGGGGACTAGCGGGTAATGAGCAGTTCTTC	CASSSGRRGLAGNEQFF
-	-	15	TRBV5-4	TRBJ2-7	TGTGCCAGCAGCCCTCGGGACGGACTTTCCTACGAGCAGTACTTC	CASSPRDGLSYEQYF
-	-	15	TRBV9	TRBJ1-4	TGTGCCAGCAGCGCGAAAGACAGAGGAAATGAAAAACTGTTTTTT	CASSAKDRGNEKLFF
TRBD1	-	17	TRBV7-6	TRBJ2-7	TGTGCCAGCAGCTTAGGCCGAACCGGGACAGGGGACTACGAGCAGTACTTC	CASSLGRTGTGDYEQYF
-	-	17	TRBV11-2	TRBJ2-7	TGTGCCAGCAGTTCTTACACTTTGTGGGAACCTCACTACGAGCAGTACTTC	CASSSYTLWEPHYEQYF
-	-	13	TRBV19	TRBJ2-1	TGTGCCAGTAGCCGGGACGGAAGAAATGAGCAGTTCTTC	CASSRDGRNEQFF
-	-	16	TRBV7-8	TRBJ1-3	TGTGCCAGCAGCTTAACGACAGGAGGTACTGGAAACACCATATATTTT	CASSLTTGGTGNTIYF
-	-	13	TRBV7-2	TRBJ1-2	TGTGCCAGCAGCTTATACTCCGAGCGGGGCTACACCTTC	CASSLYSERGYTF
TRBD1	-	15	TRBV11-2	TRBJ1-6	TGTGCCAGCAGCCCCCAGGGGGACTCTAATTCACCCCTCCACTTT	CASSPQGDSNSPLHF
TRBD1	-	15	TRBV6-6	TRBJ1-6	TGTGCCAGCAGTTACGAGACAGGGGGAAATTCACCCCTCCACTTT	CASSYETGGNSPLHF
-	-	16	TRBV2	TRBJ2-7	TGTGCCAGCAGTGAAGCTAGGGGGACGGTTTCCTACGAGCAGTACTTC	CASSEARGTVSYEQYF
TRBD2	-	15	TRBV5-1	TRBJ2-3	TGCGCCAGCAGCTTTAGCGGGCGGCCCACAGATACGCAGTATTTT	CASSFSGRPTDTQYF
TRBD1	few	12	TRBV6-1	TRBJ1-2	TGTGCCAGCACCGGGACAGGCTATGGCTACACCTTC	CASTGTGYGYTF
TRBD1	-	14	TRBV30	TRBJ1-4	TGTGCCTGGAGGCCCTGGCAGGGGGCTGAAAAACTGTTTTTT	CAWRPWQGAEKLFF
TRBD1	-	15	TRBV9	TRBJ2-1	TGTGCCAGCAGCGTAGGGGACAGGTTTTACAATGAGCAGTTCTTC	CASSVGDRFYNEQFF
-	-	14	TRBV5-6	TRBJ1-5	TGTGCCAGCAGCTTGGGACTCAGCAATCAGCCCCAGCATTTT	CASSLGLSNQPQHF
-	-	16	TRBV19	TRBJ1-1	TGTGCCAGTAGTATTCAGGTCAGAAATATTAGCACTGAAGCTTTCTTT	CASSIQVRNISTEAFF
-	-	14	TRBV5-5	TRBJ1-5	TGTGCCAGCAGCTCGGGGGGGGCCGGTCAGCCCCAGCATTTT	CASSSGGAGQPQHF
-	-	14	TRBV7-2	TRBJ1-2	TGTGCCAGCAGCCCAGGCCCGGGGGGGTATGGCTACACCTTC	CASSPGPGGYGYTF
-	-	13	TRBV18	TRBJ2-7	TGTGCCAGCTCACCGACCCGGGGTGACGAGCAGTACTTC	CASSPTRGDEQYF
-	once	16	TRBV6-1	TRBJ1-6	TGTGCCAGCAGTGAATTACCGGGGCTAATTAATTCACCCCTCCACTTT	CASSELPGLINSPLHF
-	-	14	TRBV7-9	TRBJ2-5	TGTGCCAGCAGCTTAGCGCGGCGCCAAGAGACCCAGTACTTC	CASSLARRQETQYF
-	-	17	TRBV11-3	TRBJ2-2	TGTGCCAGCAGCCGATGGACAGAATCCAAGAACACCGGGGAGCTGTTTTTT	CASSRWTESKNTGELFF
-	-	15	TRBV6-5	TRBJ2-6	TGTGCCAGCAGTTATAGGGCCGTCTATTCCAACGTCCTGACTTTC	CASSYRAVYSNVLTF
-	-	13	TRBV18	TRBJ1-1	TGTGCCAGCTCACCAGGGTTGAACACTGAAGCTTTCTTT	CASSPGLNTEAFF
TRBD2	-	16	TRBV15	TRBJ2-7	TGTGCCACCAGCAGAGAGGCTAGCGGTAGCAGGGACGAGCAGTACTTC	CATSREASGSRDEQYF
-	-	20	TRBV4-2	TRBJ2-2	TGTGCCAGCAGCCAAGATCGCCCCGGGGGAGACCTTTCTAACACCGGGGAGCTGTTTTTT	CASSQDRPGGDLSNTGELFF
TRBD2	-	15	TRBV7-2	TRBJ2-7	TGTGCCAGCAGCTTAGTGGCGGGAGTTATGTACGAGCAGTACTTC	CASSLVAGVMYEQYF
-	-	15	TRBV10-1	TRBJ2-7	TGCGCCAGCAGTGCCACGGGCCTAGCGATCTACGAGCAGTACTTC	CASSATGLAIYEQYF
TRBD1	once	14	TRBV19	TRBJ1-2	TGTGCCAGTAGATTCGGGACAGGGGTCTATGGCTACACCTTC	CASRFGTGVYGYTF
TRBD1	-	14	TRBV25-1	TRBJ1-2	TGTGCCAGCAGTCGGTCGGGACAGTACTATGGCTACACCTTC	CASSRSGQYYGYTF
-	few	14	TRBV6-1	TRBJ1-1	TGTGCCAGCAGTGAACTCTACAGGAACACTGAAGCTTTCTTT	CASSELYRNTEAFF
-	-	13	TRBV6-1	TRBJ2-7	TGTGCCAGCAGTGAAGGACAGCTTACCGAGCAGTACTTC	CASSEGQLTEQYF
TRBD1	-	14	TRBV5-1	TRBJ1-1	TGCGCCAGCAGCGCATACAGGGGGAACACTGAAGCTTTCTTT	CASSAYRGNTEAFF
-	-	15	TRBV2	TRBJ1-6	TGTGCCAGCAGTGAAGAGAGCTCCTATAATTCACCCCTCCACTTT	CASSEESSYNSPLHF
-	-	14	TRBV19	TRBJ1-1	TGTGCCAGTAGACCACAGGCTTGGGGCACTGAAGCTTTCTTT	CASRPQAWGTEAFF
-	-	14	TRBV7-6	TRBJ2-1	TGTGCCAGCAGCCTAGAGGGGCTAGTGGGGGAGCAGTTCTTC	CASSLEGLVGEQFF